The rows below give T cell receptor beta chains drawn from one sample of a study of CD8 T cells in Susac syndrome. TCRdb itself ran the immunoSEQ multiplex PCR reads through MiXCR, one entry per CDR3 protein. The table includes some 400,000 distinct CDR3 sequences, more than 70% detected once. Material for sequencing was CD8+ T cells from PBMCs. These receptors were collected from a human donor with multiple sclerosis. Both conserved end residues are part of each CDR3. Fields, in order: J gene, clone size, D gene, V gene, CDR3 DNA, CDR3 protein. A D gene is named only where the DNA matches it firmly. Expanded clones get a size class; other rows say once, few or many, or leave the size out.

TRBJ2-4 . . TRBV25-1 TGTGCCAGCAGCGGACCGGGGCTCCCCTTAAACATTCAGTACTTC CASSGPGLPLNIQYF
TRBJ1-1 once TRBD1 TRBV30 TGTGCCTGGAGTGGGACAGGGACCATGAACACTGAAGCTTTCTTT CAWSGTGTMNTEAFF
TRBJ2-3 once . TRBV5-4 TGTGCCAGCAGCTTGAGGGCGGGGGCCATCACAGATACGCAGTATTTT CASSLRAGAITDTQYF
TRBJ1-1 . . TRBV29-1 TGCAGCGTTGCCCTGTCGAACACTGAAGCTTTCTTT CSVALSNTEAFF
TRBJ2-2 . . TRBV5-5 TGTGCCAGCACCCCACCCATGAGCAGGAACACCGGGGAGCTGTTTTTT CASTPPMSRNTGELFF
TRBJ2-7 . TRBD1 TRBV7-9 TGTGCCAGCAGCCCTAACGGACAGGGGACTTACGAGCAGTACTTC CASSPNGQGTYEQYF
TRBJ2-1 . . TRBV2 TGTGCCAGCACGGGCTCCGGCAATGAGCAGTTCTTC CASTGSGNEQFF
TRBJ2-7 . . TRBV27 TGTGCCAGCAGTTGGACCGGAGACAATTCCTACGAGCAGTACTTC CASSWTGDNSYEQYF
TRBJ1-5 . . TRBV10-3 TGTGCCATCCAATGGGGCAGCAATCAGCCCCAGCATTTT CAIQWGSNQPQHF
TRBJ2-1 . TRBD2 TRBV24-1 TGTGCCACCAGTGACCCCGGTGGTAGCGGGGGTAATGAGCAGTTCTTC CATSDPGGSGGNEQFF
TRBJ2-6 . . TRBV7-4 TGTGCCAGCAGCTTATTAGGCCGGGCCGGGGCCAACGTCCTGACTTTC CASSLLGRAGANVLTF
TRBJ2-5 . . TRBV29-1 TGCAGCGTTGAAAAAGAAAAACAGTACTTC CSVEKEKQYF
TRBJ2-2 . . TRBV27 TGTGCCAGCAGGGTTGAGGGGGGCACCGGGGAGCTGTTTTTT CASRVEGGTGELFF
TRBJ1-2 . . TRBV28 TGTGCCAGCAGTTTAGACAGGTGGCACTACACCTTC CASSLDRWHYTF
TRBJ2-2 . . TRBV20-1 TGCAGTGCTTCCCTGACAGGGAACACCGGGGAGCTGTTTTTT CSASLTGNTGELFF
TRBJ2-1 . TRBD2 TRBV27 TGTGCCAGCAGTCCATCCCCCCCTCTAGCGGTTGAAGGTGAGCAGTTCTTC CASSPSPPLAVEGEQFF
TRBJ2-7 . TRBD1 TRBV5-1 TGCGCCAGCAGCTGGGGACAGGTCTACGAGCAGTACTTC CASSWGQVYEQYF
TRBJ2-1 . TRBD1 TRBV4-1 TGCGCCAGCAGCCTAGAAGGAGGACAGGGGTATTACAATGAGCAGTTCTTC CASSLEGGQGYYNEQFF
TRBJ2-7 once TRBD1 TRBV29-1 TGCAGCGTTGACCCGACAGGGAACGAGCAGTACTTC CSVDPTGNEQYF
TRBJ2-3 . . TRBV7-9 TGTATCAGCAGCGGAAAGACGGCCCCGACAGATACGCAGTATTTT CISSGKTAPTDTQYF
TRBJ2-7 . TRBD1 TRBV20-1 TGCAGTGCCACATCCGGGACAGCCTCCTACGAGCAGTACTTC CSATSGTASYEQYF
TRBJ1-2 . TRBD1 TRBV11-2 TGTGCCAGCAGCTTGGCAGGGGGGAGAATTAACTATGGCTACACCTTC CASSLAGGRINYGYTF
TRBJ2-6 . . TRBV2 TGTGCCAGCAGTGAAGCCCTAGCCACTGGGGCCAACGTCCTGACTTTC CASSEALATGANVLTF
TRBJ1-5 . . TRBV12-3/TRBV12-4 TGTGCCAGCAGTTCCGGGGGTCCCCAGCATTTT CASSSGGPQHF
TRBJ2-3 . . TRBV3-1 TGTGCCAGCAGCCCTGTGGGTGTCCCCACAGATACGCAGTATTTT CASSPVGVPTDTQYF
TRBJ2-4 . . TRBV9 TGTGCCAGCAGCGAGGGACTCCTAGGCAAAAACATTCAGTACTTC CASSEGLLGKNIQYF
TRBJ2-7 . TRBD1 TRBV27 TGTGCCAGCCGATTTGGGACAGGTTCTTCCGAGCAGTACTTC CASRFGTGSSEQYF
TRBJ1-1 . . TRBV27 TGTGCCAGCAGTTTATCTGGAGGGGAGTACACTGAAGCTTTCTTT CASSLSGGEYTEAFF